Reported below is one T cell receptor (beta chain). This CDR3 region has 13 residues. The V and J ends lost 5 bases and 4 bases respectively, with 10 bases between them. CDR1 and CDR2 (germline): SGHTA, FQGNSA. Primed by a sample-barcoded 5' primer and a J-beta primer mix, a second PCR proceeded for 7 to 11 cycles. Via MiXCR, TCRdb re-called the 5' RACE reads, giving one row per CDR3 protein. Here the sample spans more than 450,000 distinct CDR3 sequences, 27% being singletons. The sample comes from a study of blood T cells in healthy people across ages. These data were also reused for a study on T cells of mothers and their children.

The V and J genes are TRBV7-2 and TRBJ2-3; D gene uncertain. The TCR comes from a boy aged 2-15 years in good health. The sequencing sample was made of blood. Here the CDR3 DNA reads TGTGCCAGCAGCGTATCAAGGGCAGATACGCAGTATTTT. Its protein product is CASSVSRADTQYF. The full variable domain, in which reference TRBV7-2 and TRBJ2-3 provide the parts outside the CDR3, is GAGVSQSPSNKVTEKGKDVELRCDPISGHTALYWYRQSLGQGLEFLIYFQGNSAPDKSGLPSDRFSAERTGGSVSTLTIQRTQQEDSAVYLCASSVSRADTQYFGPGTRLTVL.